This TCR beta chain was obtained from a study of spatial heterogeneity in lung cancer. Study-wide results and caveats: For expanded intratumoral alpha and beta TCRs, counts tracked tumor mutation counts.

Time point described: sample taken at primary tumor resection. The germline V gene has CDR1 LGHDT and CDR2 YNNKEL (reference sequence). The CDR3 is made up of 15 amino acids. V gave up 3 bases and J gave up 5 bases; unmatched junction bases: 6. In this sample, this clonotype turned up once. Its antigen remains unknown. TCRdb re-called the 5' RACE reads with MiXCR, one entry per CDR3 protein. The sample holds 16,000 or so distinct CDR3 sequences; 5.5% to 6% are singletons and the top ten take over 9%. The J gene is TRBJ2-2, the V gene TRBV3-1; 7 nucleotides align to TRBD1. The sequenced sample was lung tumor tissue, obtained at surgery. The sequence was collected from a female donor with early-stage non-small cell lung cancer. This CDR3 reads CASSHDRAGTGELFF. CDR3 DNA sequence: TGTGCCAGCAGCCATGACAGGGCTGGGACCGGGGAGCTGTTTTTT.